This is a list of T cell receptor beta chains from one sample in a study of radiotherapy plus CTLA-4 blockade in lung cancer. TCRdb's copy holds only in-frame clones and misses some; the assay was immunoSEQ multiplex PCR. This table has about 53,000 clones, about 88% appearing once. The sample here was peripheral blood, taken from a patient treated with radiotherapy plus ipilimumab. All receptors come from a human donor with non-small cell lung cancer whose response to radiotherapy plus ipilimumab could not be evaluated. Each CDR3 is given with its conserved first and last residue. The D gene is left open where the match is weak. A row's size may be missing; if present it is once, few, many or a size class.

D	J	V	size	CDR3	DNA
NA	TRBJ1-2	TRBV9	NA	CASSKAVAPLYGYTF	TGTGCCAGCAGCAAAGCTGTCGCCCCACTCTATGGCTACACCTTC
TRBD2	TRBJ2-7	TRBV28	NA	CASSSPGLTYEQYF	TGTGCCAGCAGTTCACCGGGACTAACCTACGAGCAGTACTTC
TRBD1	TRBJ1-1	TRBV28	NA	CASSRQGARPEAFF	TGTGCCAGCAGTCGACAGGGGGCGCGGCCTGAAGCTTTCTTT
NA	TRBJ2-7	TRBV10-3	NA	CAIAGRSSPTYEQYF	TGTGCCATCGCAGGAAGGTCGAGTCCCACCTACGAGCAGTACTTC
TRBD1	TRBJ1-1	TRBV25-1	once	CASKETGVNEAFF	TGTGCCAGCAAGGAGACAGGGGTCAATGAAGCTTTCTTT
NA	TRBJ1-1	TRBV6-1	NA	CASSEVTPGNTEAFF	TGTGCCAGCAGTGAAGTAACCCCGGGGAACACTGAAGCTTTCTTT
TRBD1	TRBJ2-6	TRBV9	NA	CASSGTGQGWVSGANVLTF	TGTGCCAGCAGCGGAACGGGACAGGGGTGGGTCTCTGGGGCCAACGTCCTGACTTTC
NA	TRBJ2-3	TRBV11-2	NA	CASTATGSSDTQYF	TGTGCCAGCACCGCTACCGGGAGCTCAGATACGCAGTATTTT
NA	TRBJ2-1	TRBV7-9	once	CASSQYSISYNEQFF	TGTGCCAGCAGCCAGTACAGTATCTCCTACAATGAGCAGTTCTTC
NA	TRBJ1-2	TRBV29-1	once	CSVERDYGYTF	TGCAGCGTTGAACGGGACTATGGCTACACCTTC
NA	TRBJ2-1	TRBV9	NA	CASSVSTGSYNEQFF	TGTGCCAGCAGCGTAAGCACAGGATCCTACAATGAGCAGTTCTTC
TRBD2	TRBJ2-6	TRBV27	NA	CASSPLGTSGTAGANVLTF	TGTGCCAGCTCCCCGTTAGGGACTAGCGGGACGGCTGGGGCCAACGTCCTGACTTTC
NA	TRBJ1-1	TRBV28	NA	CASSALKWGMNTEAFF	TGTGCCAGCAGTGCCCTCAAGTGGGGCATGAACACTGAAGCTTTCTTT
NA	TRBJ1-1	TRBV5-4	NA	CASSSLWGGVEAFF	TGTGCCAGCAGCTCCCTTTGGGGGGGCGTCGAAGCTTTCTTT
TRBD1	TRBJ2-2	TRBV14	NA	CASSRQGRELFF	TGTGCCAGCAGCAGACAGGGACGGGAGCTGTTTTTT
TRBD2	TRBJ2-5	TRBV15	NA	CATSSGGTSGSGETQYF	TGTGCCACCAGCTCGGGCGGGACTAGCGGGAGTGGAGAGACCCAGTACTTC
TRBD1	TRBJ2-1	TRBV28	NA	CATLGDRGHNEQFF	TGTGCCACCCTAGGGGACAGGGGCCACAATGAGCAGTTCTTC
NA	TRBJ1-2	TRBV15	NA	CATSRDYSTDRYGYTF	TGTGCCACCAGCAGAGACTACTCGACGGACAGATATGGCTACACCTTC
NA	TRBJ1-1	TRBV29-1	NA	CSGLMGYDREAFF	TGCAGCGGACTAATGGGTTATGACAGGGAAGCTTTCTTT
NA	TRBJ1-5	TRBV7-6	NA	CASSDRVTNQPQHF	TGTGCCAGCAGCGACCGGGTGACCAATCAGCCCCAGCATTTT
TRBD2	TRBJ2-1	TRBV9	NA	CASSVVGLPYNEQFF	TGTGCCAGCAGCGTAGTGGGACTACCCTACAATGAGCAGTTCTTC
TRBD1	TRBJ1-5	TRBV28	NA	CASSYGQGFRQPQHF	TGTGCCAGCAGCTACGGACAGGGGTTCCGTCAGCCCCAGCATTTT
NA	TRBJ1-1	TRBV19	NA	CASSPGEEWAEAFF	TGTGCCAGTAGTCCGGGAGAGGAATGGGCTGAAGCTTTCTTT
NA	TRBJ1-1	TRBV7-8	NA	CASSQRGEAFF	TGTGCCAGCAGCCAAAGGGGTGAGGCTTTCTTT
TRBD2	TRBJ2-3	TRBV4-2	NA	CASSQTSGSGDTQYF	TGTGCCAGCAGCCAGACTAGCGGGAGCGGAGATACGCAGTATTTT
NA	TRBJ2-1	TRBV4-1	NA	CASSQVFGSSYNEQFF	TGCGCCAGCAGCCAAGTGTTCGGGAGCTCCTACAATGAGCAGTTCTTC
TRBD2	TRBJ2-1	TRBV7-9	NA	CASSLAPLHTSGSLNEQFF	TGTGCCAGCAGCTTAGCGCCCTTACATACTAGCGGGAGTTTGAATGAGCAGTTCTTC
TRBD1	TRBJ1-5	TRBV19	NA	CASMGQGGQPQHF	TGTGCCAGTATGGGACAGGGGGGACAGCCCCAGCATTTT
TRBD1	TRBJ2-2	TRBV6-6	NA	CASSRPGQENTGELFF	TGTGCCAGCAGTCGACCCGGACAGGAGAACACCGGGGAGCTGTTTTTT
NA	TRBJ2-1	TRBV4-3	NA	CASSQDVDGGRSYNEQFF	TGCGCCAGCAGCCAAGACGTCGATGGCGGTCGCTCCTACAATGAGCAGTTCTTC
NA	TRBJ1-1	TRBV4-3	few	CASSQELRGRGSTEAFF	TGCGCCAGCAGCCAAGAATTAAGAGGGCGCGGGAGCACTGAAGCTTTCTTT
TRBD1	TRBJ1-5	TRBV2	NA	CASRGTEGGQPQHF	TGTGCCAGCAGGGGGACAGAGGGGGGTCAGCCCCAGCATTTT
NA	TRBJ2-1	TRBV19	NA	CASSMGEGDEQFF	TGTGCCAGTAGTATGGGAGAGGGGGATGAGCAGTTCTTC
NA	TRBJ1-5	TRBV6-1	NA	CASSPAGGRNQPQHF	TGTGCCAGCAGCCCGGCTGGGGGGAGGAATCAGCCCCAGCATTTT
NA	TRBJ1-3	TRBV19	NA	CASKWGYDSGNTIYF	TGTGCCAGTAAATGGGGCTACGACTCTGGAAACACCATATATTTT
NA	TRBJ2-3	TRBV5-1	NA	CASSLEQATQYF	TGCGCCAGCAGCTTGGAGCAAGCTACGCAGTATTTT
NA	TRBJ2-7	TRBV30	NA	CAWSSFSSRYEQYF	TGTGCCTGGAGTTCGTTCTCCTCCCGCTACGAGCAGTACTTC
TRBD2	TRBJ2-2	TRBV11-2	NA	CASSPAGTGELFF	TGTGCCAGCAGCCCAGCGGGGACCGGGGAGCTGTTTTTT
TRBD1	TRBJ1-1	TRBV11-2	NA	CASSLGGTGSQFTEAFF	TGTGCCAGCAGCTTAGGGGGGACAGGGAGTCAATTCACTGAAGCTTTCTTT
TRBD1	TRBJ2-3	TRBV6-1	NA	CASRAPGQGTDTQYF	TGTGCCAGCAGGGCACCGGGACAGGGCACAGATACGCAGTATTTT
TRBD1	TRBJ1-1	TRBV28	NA	CASSQAGTGDTEAFF	TGTGCCAGCAGTCAAGCTGGGACAGGGGACACTGAAGCTTTCTTT
TRBD1	TRBJ2-4	TRBV2	NA	CASMNRGSDIQYF	TGTGCCAGCATGAACAGGGGGTCTGACATTCAGTACTTC
NA	TRBJ1-2	TRBV6-1	few	CASSEPPTAHLRGYTF	TGTGCCAGCAGTGAACCCCCAACAGCTCACCTTCGGGGCTACACCTTC
TRBD2	TRBJ2-1	TRBV28	NA	CASSLLRLAGNEQFF	TGTGCCAGCAGTTTACTGAGACTAGCCGGCAATGAGCAGTTCTTC
TRBD2	TRBJ2-7	TRBV7-2	NA	CASSNGLVALPEQYF	TGTGCCAGCAGCAACGGACTAGTTGCCCTCCCCGAGCAGTACTTC
NA	TRBJ1-3	TRBV4-1	NA	CASSQIAFDRYSGNTIYF	TGCGCCAGCAGCCAGATAGCTTTCGACCGCTACTCTGGAAACACCATATATTTT
NA	TRBJ2-1	TRBV2	NA	CASRGRGSYNEQFF	TGTGCCAGCAGGGGCAGGGGCAGTTACAATGAGCAGTTCTTC
NA	TRBJ1-2	TRBV30	NA	CAWSYGSGANYGYTF	TGTGCCTGGAGTTATGGGTCAGGGGCAAACTATGGCTACACCTTC
NA	TRBJ1-5	TRBV7-2	few	CASSLAGASGNNQPQHF	TGTGCCAGCAGCTTAGCGGGAGCCTCAGGTAACAATCAGCCCCAGCATTTT
NA	TRBJ1-3	TRBV28	NA	CASSFRLTQENTIYF	TGTGCCAGCAGTTTTAGACTAACCCAAGAAAACACCATATATTTT
TRBD1	TRBJ1-2	TRBV2	NA	CASSETLSGGGQYGYTF	TGTGCCAGCAGTGAAACCCTTTCAGGGGGAGGACAATATGGCTACACCTTC